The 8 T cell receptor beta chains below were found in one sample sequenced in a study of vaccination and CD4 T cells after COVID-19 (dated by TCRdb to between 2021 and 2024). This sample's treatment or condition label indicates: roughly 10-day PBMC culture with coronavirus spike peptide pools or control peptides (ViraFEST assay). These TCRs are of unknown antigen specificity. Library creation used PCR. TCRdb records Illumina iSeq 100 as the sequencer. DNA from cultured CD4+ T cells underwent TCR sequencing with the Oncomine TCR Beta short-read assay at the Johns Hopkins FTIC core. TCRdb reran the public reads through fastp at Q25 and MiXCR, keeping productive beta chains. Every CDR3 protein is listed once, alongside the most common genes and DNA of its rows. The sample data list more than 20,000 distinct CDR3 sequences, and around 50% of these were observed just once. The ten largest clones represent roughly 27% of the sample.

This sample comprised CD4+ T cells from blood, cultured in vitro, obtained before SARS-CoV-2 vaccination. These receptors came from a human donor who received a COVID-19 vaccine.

The CDR3 loop is CASSQRQGNTGELFF. CDR3 nucleotide sequence: TGTGCCAGCAGCCAAAGACAGGGGAACACCGGGGAGCTGTTTTTT. The chain carries TRBV3-1 and TRBJ2-2, with TRBD1 matching over 7 bases. V dropped 2 bases and J dropped 1; count of bases not matched to a gene: 1. Germline CDR1 LGHDT, CDR2 YNNKEL (reference sequence). The CDR3 runs 15 residues.

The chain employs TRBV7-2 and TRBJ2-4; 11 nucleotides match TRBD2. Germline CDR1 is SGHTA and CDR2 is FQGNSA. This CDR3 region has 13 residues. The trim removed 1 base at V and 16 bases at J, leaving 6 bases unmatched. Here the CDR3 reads CASSLVGLAVHYF. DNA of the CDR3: TGTGCCAGCAGCTTAGTGGGACTAGCGGTACACTACTTC.

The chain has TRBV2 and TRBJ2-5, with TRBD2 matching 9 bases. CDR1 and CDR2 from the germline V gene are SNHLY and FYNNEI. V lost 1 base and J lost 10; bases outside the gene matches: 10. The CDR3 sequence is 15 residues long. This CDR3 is CASSEVSGGPEDQYF. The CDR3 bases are TGTGCCAGCAGTGAAGTAAGCGGGGGGCCCGAGGACCAGTACTTC.

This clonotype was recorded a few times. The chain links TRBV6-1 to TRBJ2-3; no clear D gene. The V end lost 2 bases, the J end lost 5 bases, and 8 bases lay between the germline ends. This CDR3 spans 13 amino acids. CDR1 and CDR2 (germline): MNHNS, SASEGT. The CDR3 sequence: CASSESRQDTQYF. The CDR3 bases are TGTGCCAGCAGTGAAAGTCGGCAAGATACGCAGTATTTT.

CDR3 nucleotides: TGTGCCAGCCGTTGGGGAATGACTGAAGCTTTCTTT. As protein: CASRWGMTEAFF. The V call is TRBV6-5, the J call TRBJ1-1; D not resolved. This CDR3 spans 12 amino acids. Germline values: CDR1 MNHEY, CDR2 SVGAGI. V lost 8 bases to trimming and J lost 5 bases, with 12 bases between them.

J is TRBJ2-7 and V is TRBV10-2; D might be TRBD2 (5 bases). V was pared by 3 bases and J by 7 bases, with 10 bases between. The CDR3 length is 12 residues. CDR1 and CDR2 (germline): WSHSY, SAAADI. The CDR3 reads CASSERRAEQYF. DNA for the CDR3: TGCGCCAGCAGTGAAAGGCGGGCGGAGCAGTACTTC.

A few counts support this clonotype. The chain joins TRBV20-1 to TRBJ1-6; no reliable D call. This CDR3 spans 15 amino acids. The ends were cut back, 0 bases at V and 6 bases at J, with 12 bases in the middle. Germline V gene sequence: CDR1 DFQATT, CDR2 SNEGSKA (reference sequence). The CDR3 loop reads CSAREIKGSNSPLHF. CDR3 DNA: TGCAGTGCTAGAGAAATAAAGGGAAGTAATTCACCCCTCCACTTT.

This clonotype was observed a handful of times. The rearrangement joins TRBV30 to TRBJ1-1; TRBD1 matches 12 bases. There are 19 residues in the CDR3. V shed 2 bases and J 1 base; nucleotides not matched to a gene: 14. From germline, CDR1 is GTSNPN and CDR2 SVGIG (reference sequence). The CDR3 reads CAWSTRPTGTGGSNTEAFF. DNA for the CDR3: TGTGCCTGGAGTACCCGACCCACCGGGACAGGGGGCTCGAACACTGAAGCTTTCTTT.